Shown below are 20 T cell receptor beta chains from a single sample sequenced in a study of CD8+ T cells in alopecia areata. Stated treatment: oral pan-JAK inhibitor, 5-10 mg twice daily. Reverse transcribed after extraction, RNA yielded cDNA as the sequencing template. Clones were read by immunoSEQ multiplex PCR, and TCRdb kept only the in-frame ones, dropping some. Of approximately 210,000 clones in the sample, under 80% are singletons; the top ten hold about 1.3%. Sequencing was performed on CD4+ T cells sorted from blood, taken around week 47, from a patient treated with tofacitinib. These receptors were taken from a human donor with alopecia areata.

The chain is built from TRBV30 and TRBJ2-3; D is unresolved. This CDR3 spans 14 amino acids. V was cut by 3 bases and J by 1 base, with 11 bases left in between. Germline loops: CDR1 GTSNPN, CDR2 SVGIG (reference sequence). The chain's CDR3 is CAWSPVSGTDTQYF. In DNA, the CDR3 is TGTGCCTGGAGCCCTGTAAGTGGCACAGATACGCAGTATTTT.

This clone was detected many times. The genes are TRBV7-2 and TRBJ2-3; the match to TRBD2 covers 9 bases. V lost 1 base to trimming and J lost 4 bases; unmatched junction nucleotides: 6. There are 16 residues in the CDR3. Germline lookup yields CDR1 SGHTA and CDR2 FQGNSA. The chain's CDR3 is CASSLGRRGGADTQYF. The CDR3 nucleotides are TGTGCCAGCAGCTTAGGGCGGCGGGGGGGCGCAGATACGCAGTATTTT.

V usage is TRBV30 and J usage is TRBJ1-4, with D unresolved. Looked up from germline, CDR1 is GTSNPN and CDR2 is SVGIG (reference sequence). The CDR3 has 15 amino acids. Between the trimmed V and J ends, which lost 2 bases and 0 bases, there was a span of 10 bases. For the CDR3, the DNA is TGTGCCTGGAGTCTTGGTGGGGCAACTAATGAAAAACTGTTTTTT. Translating it yields CAWSLGGATNEKLFF.

V is TRBV7-8 and J is TRBJ1-1; perhaps TRBD1 as D (6 bases). Trimming pared 0 bases from V and 5 bases from J, leaving 10 bases between. This CDR3 has 14 residues. CDR1 and CDR2 from the germline V gene are SGHVS and FQNEAQ. The chain's CDR3 is CASSLARGNTEAFF. As DNA, the CDR3 is TGTGCCAGCAGCTTAGCCAGGGGAAATACTGAAGCTTTCTTT.

This chain connects TRBV5-6 to TRBJ2-3, with D uncertain. Germline CDR1 reads SGHDT; CDR2 reads YYEEEE. The CDR3 consists of 15 residues. The V and J ends lost 0 bases and 6 bases respectively, with 14 bases between them. This CDR3 is CASSLVSQKYDTQYF. The CDR3 DNA follows: TGTGCCAGCAGCTTGGTATCTCAAAAGTATGATACGCAGTATTTT.

This clone has only a few counts. This chain uses TRBV9 with TRBJ2-7, with TRBD1 as a possible D gene (5 bases). The CDR3 contains 16 residues. The germline V gene encodes CDR1 SGDLS and CDR2 YYNGEE. V was trimmed by 0 bases and J by 6 bases, leaving 19 bases between them. CDR3 sequence: CASSVAWSAGQGEQYF. CDR3 nucleotide sequence: TGTGCCAGCAGCGTAGCTTGGTCGGCAGGGCAGGGCGAGCAGTACTTC.

This clone was detected only once. The rearrangement uses TRBV27 and TRBJ1-5; D call uncertain. The CDR3 is 12 residues long. The germline CDR1 and CDR2 sequences are MNHEY and SMNVEV (reference sequence). V lost 8 bases and J lost 5, with 10 bases in between. The DNA for the CDR3 is TGTGCCAGCTTATTTAAGCATCAGCCCCAGCATTTT. It translates to CASLFKHQPQHF.

The gene calls are TRBV19 and TRBJ2-6; D is undetermined. Germline CDR1 LNHDA, CDR2 SQIVND (reference sequence). The V gene lost 9 bases and the J gene lost 1 base, with 10 bases spanning the gap. This CDR3 comprises 14 residues. The CDR3 nucleotides are TGTGCCAGCAAACACCAGTCTGGGGCCAACGTCCTGACTTTC. Translation gives CASKHQSGANVLTF.

This clone has only one observation. The gene calls are TRBV2 and TRBJ2-3; 7 bases line up with TRBD2. This CDR3 is built from 16 residues. CDR1 and CDR2 (germline): SNHLY, FYNNEI. Losses at the gene ends were 4 bases for V and 3 bases for J; bases not matched to a gene: 10. CDR3 amino acids: CASSGRTSVSTDTQYF. Here the CDR3 DNA reads TGTGCCAGCAGTGGGAGGACTAGTGTCAGTACAGATACGCAGTATTTT.

The rearrangement joins TRBV5-6 to TRBJ2-1; D gene uncertain. CDR3 length equals 14 residues. CDR1 is SGHDT and CDR2 is YYEEEE in the germline V gene. V was cut by 3 bases and J by 9 bases, with 16 bases left in between. The chain's CDR3 is CASSSDPLSGEQFF. DNA of the CDR3: TGTGCCAGCAGCTCGGACCCCCTTTCGGGTGAGCAGTTCTTC.

This chain links TRBV5-1 with TRBJ2-5; a possible D gene is TRBD2 (7 bases). Trimming pared 0 bases from V and 6 bases from J, leaving 12 bases between. Germline CDR1 is SGHRS and CDR2 is YFSETQ. This CDR3 is built from 14 residues. CDR3 coding DNA: TGCGCCAGCAGCTTGGAAGGGGGGGCCCAGACCCAGTACTTC. Encoded protein: CASSLEGGAQTQYF.

This chain connects TRBV19 to TRBJ1-1; D possibly corresponds to TRBD1 (5 bases). This CDR3 region has 13 residues. The germline CDR1 and CDR2 sequences are LNHDA and SQIVND (reference sequence). Trimming shortened V by 3 bases and J by 2 bases, and 7 bases separated the two germline ends. CDR3 amino acids: CASSMTDNTEAFF. CDR3 DNA: TGTGCCAGTAGTATGACAGACAACACTGAAGCTTTCTTT.

This clone was observed at least ten times. The chain links TRBV9 to TRBJ2-1; maybe TRBD1 (5 bases). V shed 0 bases and J shed 6 bases, with 13 bases lying between them. CDR1 SGDLS and CDR2 YYNGEE come from the germline V gene. CDR3 length: 15 residues. The CDR3 bases are TGTGCCAGCAGCGTAGCAGGGATGTTTGGCAATGAGCAGTTCTTC. This gives the protein CASSVAGMFGNEQFF.

V gene TRBV29-1 combines with J gene TRBJ1-1; D unresolved. CDR1 and CDR2 (germline): SQVTM, ANQGSEA. V lost 3 bases, J lost 4 bases, and 6 bases lay in between. The CDR3 is 11 residues long. CDR3: CSVDEVTEAFF. DNA of the CDR3: TGCAGCGTTGACGAGGTCACTGAAGCTTTCTTT.

The gene calls are TRBV7-8 and TRBJ2-7; D is uncertain. The CDR3 is 11 residues long. V gave up 5 bases and J gave up 3 bases, with 5 bases separating them. CDR1 SGHVS and CDR2 FQNEAQ come from the germline V gene. The CDR3 here is CASSRGYEQYF. For the CDR3, the DNA is TGTGCCAGCAGCCGCGGCTACGAGCAGTACTTC. The complete variable domain, with remaining parts taken from reference TRBV7-8 and TRBJ2-7, reads GAGVSQSPRYKVAKRGQDVALRCDPISGHVSLFWYQQALGQGPEFLTYFQNEAQLDKSGLPSDRFFAERPEGSVSTLKIQRTQQEDSAVYLCASSRGYEQYFGPGTRLTVT.

This clone occurred a few times. The chain couples TRBV29-1 to TRBJ2-1; D might be TRBD2 (7 bases). Per the germline V gene, CDR1 is SQVTM and CDR2 is ANQGSEA. Between the trimmed V and J ends, which lost 6 bases and 7 bases, there was a span of 16 bases. This CDR3 has 13 residues. The CDR3 region is CSVRGAILNEQFF. CDR3 DNA: TGCAGCGTCCGGGGGGCAATTTTAAATGAGCAGTTCTTC.

The chain uses TRBV7-9 and TRBJ1-1; D not resolved. With 5 bases removed from V and 1 base from J, the gap between germline ends came to 11 bases. The CDR3 has 14 residues. Germline V CDR1 and CDR2: SEHNR, FQNEAQ (reference sequence). The CDR3 region is CASSAQEGNTEAFF. In DNA, the CDR3 is TGTGCCAGCAGCGCCCAAGAGGGGAACACTGAAGCTTTCTTT.

The genes are TRBV11-2 and TRBJ1-1; D not resolved. V shed 5 bases and J shed 4 bases, with 14 bases lying between them. The CDR3 is made up of 14 amino acids. Germline V gene lookup returns CDR1 SGHAT and CDR2 FQNNGV. The CDR3 reads CASSHRTQATEAFF. CDR3 nucleotides: TGTGCCAGCAGCCACCGGACCCAGGCCACTGAAGCTTTCTTT.

V gene TRBV29-1 combines with J gene TRBJ1-4; the match to TRBD1 covers 8 bases. This CDR3 spans 13 amino acids. J was trimmed by 8 bases and V by 4 bases; bases with no gene match: 6. CDR1 and CDR2 (germline): SQVTM, ANQGSEA. The DNA of the CDR3 is TGCAGCGTTGTGGGGGGGACAGGAGAAAAACTGTTTTTT. This translates into CSVVGGTGEKLFF.

V usage is TRBV7-2 and J usage is TRBJ2-7; TRBD2 matches 9 bases. V shed 8 bases, J shed 4 bases, and the junction held 6 bases outside the gene matches. The germline gives CDR1 SGHTA, CDR2 FQGNSA. The CDR3 covers 13 residues. CDR3 bases: TGTGCCAGCGGGCGCGGGGGGGCGTACGAGCAGTACTTC. Its protein product is CASGRGGAYEQYF.